The 12 T cell receptor beta chains given below trace back to one sample, sequenced in a study of T cells expressing NK-cell markers. TCRdb reprocessed the 5' RACE reads; each CDR3 protein has one entry and no DNA is given. The table counts some 500,000 distinct CDR3 sequences; more than 1.4% lies in the top ten. Sequencing input: blood T cells: a sorted CD56 or NKG2C T cell subset, CD4+ or CD8+ T cells, or bulk PBMC T cells (not recorded which). The origin of the receptors is a woman between 50 and 59 years old in good health.

The chain recombines TRBV5-1 with TRBJ2-2; the D call of TRBD2 rests on TCRdb alone, since no DNA is present to check it. This CDR3 is built from 15 residues. In germline, CDR1 is SGHRS, CDR2 YFSETQ. The CDR3 protein is CASSSGLAGAGELFF.

The V gene is TRBV29-1, the J gene TRBJ2-1. Germline V gives CDR1 SQVTM, CDR2 ANQGSEA. This CDR3 has 12 amino acids. The CDR3 reads CSVVSAYNEQFF.

This rearrangement joins TRBV11-3 to TRBJ2-7. This CDR3 has 15 amino acids. In germline, CDR1 is SGHNT, CDR2 YENEEA. CDR3 protein: CASSLASADYYEQYF.

The CDR3 here is CASSKGGGSGNTIYF. This chain joins TRBV5-1 and TRBJ1-3; the D gene TCRdb calls, TRBD1, cannot be checked with no DNA. The germline CDR1 and CDR2 sequences are SGHRS and YFSETQ. The CDR3 is 15 residues long.

The chain is built from TRBV3-1 and TRBJ1-1. Germline CDR1 and CDR2: LGHDT and YNNKEL (reference sequence). The CDR3 has 14 amino acids. CDR3: CASSQEDKNTEAFF.

The chain joins TRBV10-2 to TRBJ2-1; TCRdb's D call, TRBD2, is unchecked because there is no DNA. The CDR3 length is 13 residues. The germline V gene encodes CDR1 WSHSY and CDR2 SAAADI. The CDR3 region is CASSESGALEQFF.

The genes are TRBV12-3 or TRBV12-4 and TRBJ2-5; the D gene TCRdb calls, TRBD1, cannot be checked with no DNA. This CDR3 has 13 residues. The CDR3 loop reads CASRADREKTQYF.

The V gene is TRBV9, the J gene TRBJ2-1; the D gene TCRdb calls, TRBD2, cannot be checked with no DNA. This CDR3 contains 15 residues. CDR1 is SGDLS and CDR2 is YYNGEE in the germline V gene. CDR3 in amino acids: CASSVGPGGGWEQFF.

The chain couples TRBV4-1 to TRBJ2-3; TCRdb returns TRBD2, unconfirmable since there is no DNA. Germline assignment: CDR1 MGHRA and CDR2 YSYEKL. The CDR3 loop spans 18 amino acids. This CDR3 reads CASSPRASERRGPIGQYF.

The gene calls are TRBV6-1 and TRBJ1-1. Germline V gene data show CDR1 as MNHNS and CDR2 as SASEGT. The CDR3 sequence is 14 residues long. The CDR3 here is CASSGPPLNTEAFF.

The rearrangement joins TRBV4-1 to TRBJ2-7; TCRdb indicates TRBD1, and absent DNA this call remains unverified. The CDR3 consists of 18 residues. In germline, CDR1 is MGHRA, CDR2 YSYEKL. The CDR3 sequence: CASRAGTGRIGGRGEQYF.

The V call is TRBV20-1, the J call TRBJ2-3; the D call of TRBD1 rests on TCRdb alone, since no DNA is present to check it. This CDR3 comprises 15 residues. The germline V gene encodes CDR1 DFQATT and CDR2 SNEGSKA (reference sequence). The CDR3 sequence: CSARESLGRGDTQYF.